These 21 T cell receptor beta chains were all obtained from the same sample, sequenced in a study of cytomegalovirus exposure and HLA in healthy donors. Primers for the PCR totalled 60 Vbeta and 13 Jbeta. The method was immunoSEQ multiplex PCR; TCRdb's version includes in-frame clones alone and lacks a portion of them. The table records nearly 300,000 clones, 80% to 90% of them present only once. The sequencing sample was made of PBMCs. These receptor sequences come from a man aged 35 to 55 in good health and CMV-seropositive.

The rearrangement joins TRBV5-5 to TRBJ2-5; 8 bases map to TRBD2. The CDR3 totals 18 residues. Trimming removed 0 bases from V and 0 bases from J; junction bases left unmatched: 10. The germline V gene has CDR1 SGHKS and CDR2 YYEKEE (reference sequence). The CDR3 DNA sequence: TGTGCCAGCAGCTTGGGTATTAGCGGGGACGCGTACCAAGAGACCCAGTACTTC. Protein sequence: CASSLGISGDAYQETQYF.

For this clone: Its ends do not fully match the called genes, so a read error is possible. The rearrangement joins TRBV4-2 to TRBJ2-1, with TRBD2 matching over 14 bases. Germline V lookup: CDR1 LGHNA, CDR2 YNFKEQ. The CDR3 has 17 amino acids. CDR3 DNA sequence: TGTGCCAGCAGCCAAGGACTAGCGGGAGGGACTCCCCATGAGCAATTCTTC. This translates into CASSQGLAGGTPHEQFF.

The chain joins TRBV5-4 to TRBJ2-5; TRBD2 aligns across 12 bases. CDR3 length equals 15 residues. Germline assignment: CDR1 SGHNT and CDR2 YYREEE (reference sequence). V trimming: 0 bases; J trimming: 3 bases; junction bases outside the gene matches: 0. CDR3 bases: TGTGCCAGCAGCTTGGGACTAGCGGGAGAAGAGACCCAGTACTTC. This gives the protein CASSLGLAGEETQYF.

V is TRBV28 and J is TRBJ2-7; D ambiguous. The CDR3 length is 15 residues. V was pared by 6 bases and J by 4 bases, with 19 bases between. The germline CDR1 and CDR2 sequences are MDHEN and SYDVKM. The chain's CDR3 is CASSTRRGRKYEQYF. The DNA for the CDR3 is TGTGCCAGCAGCACCCGCCGTGGCAGGAAATACGAGCAGTACTTC.

This chain links TRBV7-3 with TRBJ2-1; 8 nucleotides align to TRBD2. CDR1 is SGHTA, CDR2 FQGTGA, per germline. The CDR3 is 16 residues long. V gave up 3 bases and J gave up 8 bases; unmatched junction bases: 12. CDR3 bases: TGTGCCAGCAGCTTGCCCATCAGCGGGAGCGGGGATGAGCAGTTCTTC. Residues: CASSLPISGSGDEQFF.

This chain joins TRBV4-3 and TRBJ2-7; tentatively, D is TRBD2 (7 bases). Germline V gene sequence: CDR1 LGHNA, CDR2 YSLEER. V lost 1 base, J lost 6 bases, and 25 bases lay in between. The CDR3 runs to 18 residues. The DNA for the CDR3 is TGCGCCAGCAGCCAAGCGGCTGGGGGCGGGAGCGACCCGGGCGAGCAGTACTTC. Translation: CASSQAAGGGSDPGEQYF.

The chain is built from TRBV10-3 and TRBJ1-5; D not certain. The ends were cut back, 0 bases at V and 3 bases at J, with 18 bases in the middle. The germline V gene encodes CDR1 ENHRY and CDR2 SYGVKD. The CDR3 sequence is 18 residues long. The chain's CDR3 is CAISESRTFGEDNQPQHF. CDR3 bases: TGTGCCATCAGTGAGTCAAGGACTTTCGGGGAGGACAATCAGCCCCAGCATTTT.

The chain employs TRBV19 and TRBJ2-1, with 8 bases fitting TRBD2. V shed 3 bases and J 7 bases; nucleotides not matched to a gene: 8. The CDR3 spans 15 residues. Germline-derived CDR1 and CDR2 are LNHDA and SQIVND (reference sequence). The CDR3 coding sequence is TGTGCCAGTAGTATCTCGCGGGAGGACGGTAATGAGCAGTTCTTC. Protein: CASSISREDGNEQFF. The full variable domain, its missing parts supplied by reference TRBV19 and TRBJ2-1, is DGGITQSPKYLFRKEGQNVTLSCEQNLNHDAMYWYRQDPGQGLRLIYYSQIVNDFQKGDIAEGYSVSREKKESFPLTVTSAQKNPTAFYLCASSISREDGNEQFFGPGTRLTVL.

J is TRBJ2-7 and V is TRBV15, with 7 bases fitting TRBD1. This CDR3 is built from 19 residues. The germline gives CDR1 LNHNV, CDR2 YYDKDF (reference sequence). V shed 2 bases and J 3 bases; nucleotides not matched to a gene: 19. This chain's CDR3 is CATSRTTDRVGRKIYEQYF. DNA for the CDR3: TGTGCCACCAGCAGAACAACTGACAGGGTGGGCCGCAAAATCTACGAGCAGTACTTC. The complete variable domain, with remaining parts taken from reference TRBV15 and TRBJ2-7, reads DAMVIQNPRYQVTQFGKPVTLSCSQTLNHNVMYWYQQKSSQAPKLLFHYYDKDFNNEADTPDNFQSRRPNTSFCFLDIRSPGLGDTAMYLCATSRTTDRVGRKIYEQYFGPGTRLTVT.

The CDR3 nucleotides are TGTGCCAGCAGCCTACGGCTAGGGGGGGGAAAAGCTAACTATGGCTACACCTTC. Protein sequence: CASSLRLGGGKANYGYTF. V gene TRBV7-2 combines with J gene TRBJ1-2; a possible D gene is TRBD1 (6 bases). V lost 5 bases, J lost 0 bases, and 22 bases lay in between. The germline V gene has CDR1 SGHTA and CDR2 FQGNSA. CDR3 length equals 18 residues.

CDR3 DNA sequence: TGCGCCAGCAGCTTACTAACTAGCGGGGGGTACGAGCAGTACTTC. It yields the protein CASSLLTSGGYEQYF. V gene TRBV5-1 combines with J gene TRBJ2-7; TRBD2 aligns across 12 bases. The V segment lost 2 bases and the J segment 4 bases; nucleotides outside the gene matches: 4. Per germline, CDR1 SGHRS and CDR2 YFSETQ. The CDR3 sequence is 15 residues long.

The chain joins TRBV5-1 to TRBJ1-4; D may be TRBD1 (5 bases). Trimming left V 0 bases short and J 5 bases short, with 14 bases between. Germline CDR1 is SGHRS and CDR2 is YFSETQ. The CDR3 runs to 16 residues. Written as DNA, the CDR3 is TGCGCCAGCAGCTTGGGCGCGGGGGGTACGAATGAAAAACTGTTTTTT. It translates to CASSLGAGGTNEKLFF. The entire variable domain, with the rest obtained from reference TRBV5-1 and TRBJ1-4, is as follows: KAGVTQTPRYLIKTRGQQVTLSCSPISGHRSVSWYQQTPGQGLQFLFEYFSETQRNKGNFPGRFSGRQFSNSRSEMNVSTLELGDSALYLCASSLGAGGTNEKLFFGSGTQLSVL.

V gene TRBV28 combines with J gene TRBJ2-5; TRBD1 is a possible D gene (6 bases). The J call is doubtful: the DNA matches TRBJ2-7 better. Per germline, CDR1 MDHEN and CDR2 SYDVKM. The CDR3 runs 16 residues. The CDR3: CASSPPPTGSSYEQYF. In nucleotides, the CDR3 is TGTGCCAGCAGTCCACCTCCCACAGGGAGCTCCTACGAGCAGTACTTC.

The chain links TRBV28 to TRBJ1-5; 10 bases fit TRBD1. The J segment lost 2 bases and the V segment lost 6 bases, leaving 4 bases of the junction unmatched. The CDR3 is 15 residues long. Germline V lookup: CDR1 MDHEN, CDR2 SYDVKM. CDR3 coding DNA: TGTGCCAGCAGACCCGGGACAGGGGGCAATCAGCCCCAGCATTTT. Its protein is CASRPGTGGNQPQHF.

This chain connects TRBV29-1 to TRBJ1-1, with 7 bases fitting TRBD1. The J segment lost 0 bases and the V segment lost 4 bases, leaving 8 bases of the junction unmatched. CDR1 is SQVTM, CDR2 ANQGSEA, per germline. This CDR3 region has 15 residues. In nucleotides, the CDR3 is TGCAGCGTTGTGGAGTCAGGGGGTCTGAACACTGAAGCTTTCTTT. It translates to CSVVESGGLNTEAFF.

The chain joins TRBV15 to TRBJ2-5; no firm D call. In germline, CDR1 is LNHNV, CDR2 YYDKDF (reference sequence). The CDR3 sequence is 14 residues long. Trimming pared 1 base from V and 5 bases from J, leaving 11 bases between. CDR3 nucleotide sequence: TGTGCCACCAGCAGAGGCCCGGGTTCGGAGACCCAGTACTTC. Protein product: CATSRGPGSETQYF.

This clone was detected once. The J gene is TRBJ1-2, the V gene TRBV6-5; D gene uncertain. V lost 6 bases and J 7 bases, leaving 15 bases between the germline ends. The CDR3 totals 13 residues. Per the germline V gene, CDR1 is MNHEY and CDR2 is SVGAGI. CDR3 region: CASRDGREVGYTF. CDR3 DNA sequence: TGTGCCAGCAGGGACGGTCGGGAGGTTGGCTACACCTTC.

This clone appeared a few times. The CDR3 is CASSQESPPAEVSYEQYF. The CDR3 DNA reads TGCGCCAGCAGCCAAGAATCCCCCCCCGCGGAGGTCTCCTACGAGCAGTACTTC. V usage is TRBV4-1 and J usage is TRBJ2-7; D might be TRBD2 (5 bases). The CDR3 consists of 18 residues. Germline CDR1 reads MGHRA; CDR2 reads YSYEKL. The germline V and J ends were trimmed by 0 bases and 0 bases, with 18 bases remaining between them.

The genes are TRBV18 and TRBJ1-2, with D perhaps TRBD1 (6 bases). Between the trimmed V and J ends, which lost 2 bases and 8 bases, there was a span of 12 bases. The CDR3 extends over 13 amino acids. Germline assignment: CDR1 KGHSH and CDR2 LQKENI. The CDR3 DNA reads TGTGCCAGCTCACCAAGACAGGCCGAGGGCTACACCTTC. Its protein product is CASSPRQAEGYTF.

V usage is TRBV6-1 and J usage is TRBJ1-1, with D possibly being TRBD1 (5 bases). Germline V CDR1 and CDR2: MNHNS, SASEGT. Trimming removed 2 bases at V and 5 bases at J, with 9 bases between. The CDR3 contains 13 residues. CDR3 residues: CASSEWGVTEAFF. In nucleotides, the CDR3 is TGTGCCAGCAGTGAATGGGGGGTGACTGAAGCTTTCTTT.

This chain links TRBV19 with TRBJ1-3; D not resolved. The germline V gene encodes CDR1 LNHDA and CDR2 SQIVND (reference sequence). The CDR3 is 12 residues long. V gave up 3 bases and J gave up 8 bases, with 8 bases separating them. The CDR3 loop reads CASSISGHTIYF. CDR3 DNA sequence: TGTGCCAGTAGTATTTCCGGTCACACCATATATTTT. Together with reference TRBV19 and TRBJ1-3, the CDR3 gives the full variable domain: DGGITQSPKYLFRKEGQNVTLSCEQNLNHDAMYWYRQDPGQGLRLIYYSQIVNDFQKGDIAEGYSVSREKKESFPLTVTSAQKNPTAFYLCASSISGHTIYFGEGSWLTVV.